The T cell receptor (beta chain) described here comes from a study of blood T cell repertoires in COVID-19. Participants were aged roughly 18 to 90 years, lived in 25 or so US areas, and enrolled virtually. Resolution of symptoms, clearance, or two negative PCRs was present in recovered Cohort 3 donors. Assay: immunoSEQ multiplex PCR; the TCRdb copy retains only in-frame clones and omits some. Among around 310,000 clones listed, approximately 89% were seen once. There are 13 residues in the CDR3. The V end lost 3 bases, the J end lost 8 bases, and 13 bases lay between the germline ends. The V gene is TRBV12-3 or TRBV12-4, the J gene TRBJ1-2; D ambiguous. This receptor was obtained from a woman in her 30s who had recovered from COVID-19. Sequencing was done on a sample of PBMCs or T cells enriched from blood (not recorded which). The CDR3 protein is CASSFEGTDGYTF. DNA for the CDR3: TGTGCCAGCAGTTTTGAGGGCACGGACGGCTACACCTTC.